This TCR beta chain was captured in a study of CD8 T cells in ankylosing spondylitis. Study-level points and caveats: What seemed typical of ankylosing spondylitis blood was a TCR beta motif built from eight highly homologous variants. In synovial fluid and blood from reactive arthritis, some motif variants were previously reported. Disease-linked clones reportedly showed significant enrichment in matched ankylosing spondylitis synovial fluid.

Quantitative molecular-barcoded 5'-RACE generated the TCR beta libraries. TCRdb reprocessed the 5' RACE reads via MiXCR and lists one record per CDR3 protein. Among approximately 250,000 distinct CDR3 sequences, less than 9.5% were seen once, and the ten largest hold roughly 5%. This clonotype was counted between two and nine times. Antigen unknown. Trimming stripped 0 bases from V and 7 bases from J, with 13 bases between. The CDR3 is 15 amino acids. Germline CDR1 is MNHEY and CDR2 is SMNVEV (reference sequence). Sequencing was carried out using blood, either unsorted or a sorted T cell fraction (not recorded which). This clonotype was sampled from a female donor with ankylosing spondylitis or in good health (not recorded which). The J gene is TRBJ1-5, the V gene TRBV27; no reliable D call. The CDR3: CASSLSKSLGQPQHF. In DNA form, the CDR3 reads TGTGCCAGCAGTTTATCGAAGAGCCTTGGGCAGCCCCAGCATTTT.